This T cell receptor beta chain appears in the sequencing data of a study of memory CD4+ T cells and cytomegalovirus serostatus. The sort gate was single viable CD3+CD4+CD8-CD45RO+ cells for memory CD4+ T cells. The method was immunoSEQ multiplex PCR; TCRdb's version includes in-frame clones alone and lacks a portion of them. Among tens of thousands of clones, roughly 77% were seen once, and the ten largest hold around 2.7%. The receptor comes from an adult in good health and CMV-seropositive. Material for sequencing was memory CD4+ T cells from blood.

This CDR3 reads CASSQDEGGYTF. DNA of the CDR3: TGTGCCAGCAGCCAAGATGAGGGTGGCTACACCTTC. This chain connects TRBV4-2 to TRBJ1-2; D is unresolved. The CDR3 is 12 residues long. The V gene's germline CDR1 is LGHNA and CDR2 YNFKEQ. The V gene lost 0 bases and the J gene lost 7 bases, with 6 bases spanning the gap.